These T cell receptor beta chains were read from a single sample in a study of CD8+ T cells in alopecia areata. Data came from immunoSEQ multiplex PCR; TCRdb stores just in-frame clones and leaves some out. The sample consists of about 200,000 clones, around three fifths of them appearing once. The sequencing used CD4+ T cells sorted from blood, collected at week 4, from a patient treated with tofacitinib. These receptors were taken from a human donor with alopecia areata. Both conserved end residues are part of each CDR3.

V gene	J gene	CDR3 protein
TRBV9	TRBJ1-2	CASSVGQLNYGYTF
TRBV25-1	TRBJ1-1	CASSDGQAAFF
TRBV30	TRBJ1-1	CAWSPGGTEAFF
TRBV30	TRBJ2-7	CAWSVQGTYEQYF
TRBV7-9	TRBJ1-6	CASSLLLLRGPLDSPLHF
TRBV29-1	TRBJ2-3	CSVEAPGQGLHTQYF
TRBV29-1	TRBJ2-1	CSVHVRLRRGEQFF
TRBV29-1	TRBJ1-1	CSVEGTGFLKAFF
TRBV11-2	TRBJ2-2	CASSLGEVTGELFF
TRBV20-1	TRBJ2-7	CSVGKDDEQYF
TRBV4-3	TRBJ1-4	CASSQTPIVDALFF
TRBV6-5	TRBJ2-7	CASSHRGRTTREQYF
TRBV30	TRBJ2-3	CAWRRRPDTQYF
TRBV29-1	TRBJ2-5	CSVEREVVQETQYF
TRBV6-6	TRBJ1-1	CASTGLGGMNTEAFF
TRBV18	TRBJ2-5	CASSLRPKETQYF
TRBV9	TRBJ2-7	CASSVVGQGGEQYF
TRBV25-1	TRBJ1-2	CASREAGTGRSGGYTF
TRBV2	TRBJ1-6	CASSGSLGNSPLHF
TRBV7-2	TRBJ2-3	CASSLPSVDTQYF
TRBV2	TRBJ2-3	CASRGPDTQYF
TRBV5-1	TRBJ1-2	CASSRDSTSYGYTF
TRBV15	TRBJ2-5	CATSRGRATQGEETQYF
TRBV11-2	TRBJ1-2	CASSLKQGALGYTF
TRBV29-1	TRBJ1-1	CSVIRDGNTEAFF
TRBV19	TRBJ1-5	CASSITGQPQHF
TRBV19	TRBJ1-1	CASTTRRQGATEAFF
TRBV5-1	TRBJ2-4	CASSLGVPKNIQYF
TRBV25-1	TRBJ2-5	CASNDPGRETQYF
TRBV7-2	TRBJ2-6	CASSLTGTVGANVLTF
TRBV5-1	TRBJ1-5	CASSPGQGHQPQHF
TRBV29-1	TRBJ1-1	CSVTGRMNTEAFF
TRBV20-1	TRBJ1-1	CSAGGRGAFF
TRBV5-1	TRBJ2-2	CASSLGDLHTGELFF
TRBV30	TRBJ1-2	CAWSQGLQNYGYTF
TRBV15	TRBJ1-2	CATSTGDYGYTF
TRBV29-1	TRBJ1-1	CSVERQSNTEAFF
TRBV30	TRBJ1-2	CAWTPTGLNYGYTF
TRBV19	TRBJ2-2	CASTRTLPNTGELFF
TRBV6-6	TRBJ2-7	CASSRASGLALDEQYF
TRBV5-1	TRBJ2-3	CASSIFPDSTDTQYF
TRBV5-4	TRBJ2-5	CASSQPQQETQYF
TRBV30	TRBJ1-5	CAWSETTGNQPQHF
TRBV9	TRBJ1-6	CASSVGGQGNSPLHF
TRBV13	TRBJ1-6	CASSLYRRTGASSYNSPLHF